This T cell receptor (beta chain) was found in a study of T cells in Graves' hyperthyroidism and ophthalmopathy. Study conclusions and caveats: Most thyroid-expanded clonotypes above 0.001 were also found in blood. Before onset, by a median of approximately 6.8 months, the model predicted ophthalmopathy.

TCR beta CDR3 regions were amplified from RNA transcripts. The HTBI primer set drove a first-round RT-PCR of the TCR CDR3. From the multiplex PCR reads, TCRdb called clonotypes with MiXCR, one entry per CDR3 protein. This table has 550,000 to 650,000 distinct CDR3 sequences, approximately 13% appearing once. Of note for this clonotype: The antigen is unknown.

Sample collection date corresponds to first hyperthyroidism diagnosis, prior to any ophthalmopathy symptoms. Fresh 10 ml peripheral blood yielded PBMCs. With 4 bases clipped from V and 0 bases from J, the junction kept 8 bases outside the gene matches. Germline V gene lookup returns CDR1 SGHRS and CDR2 YFSETQ. This CDR3 comprises 16 residues. The sample was blood. The chain has TRBV5-1 and TRBJ2-7; 9 bases map to TRBD2. The TCR sequence derives from a woman in her twenties or thirties with Graves' hyperthyroidism that later progressed to Graves' ophthalmopathy. CDR3 DNA sequence: TGCGCCAGCAGCCAAGAAAGGACTAGCGTCTCCTACGAGCAGTACTTC. Amino acid sequence: CASSQERTSVSYEQYF.